This T cell receptor (beta chain) appears in the sequencing data of a study of T-cell memory formation after mild COVID-19 (dated by TCRdb to the early 2020s). Describing the broader study: TCR sequence clusters from the two donors were found to be largely donor specific. Two young, previously healthy adult volunteers made up the cohort, one male and one female. Longitudinal TCRalpha and TCRbeta repertoire sequencing tracked T-cell clones expanding and contracting after mild COVID-19 in two donors.

Ficoll-Paque density gradient centrifugation was used to isolate PBMCs. From cysteine to phenylalanine, the CDR3 is 13 amino acids long. The DNA shown is the 39-base CDR3, in frame from base 1. Reading the germline V gene gives CDR1 SGHAT and CDR2 FQNNGV. Turning to this clonotype: This receptor's antigen is unknown. At one end, the junction sequence differs from germline, possibly due to a read error.

Sequencer: Illumina NovaSeq 6000. TCRalpha and TCRbeta cDNA libraries were built by 5'RACE with constant-segment primers, adding sample barcodes and unique molecular identifiers. RNA was extracted from every sample with Trizol reagent. Library amplification was performed in two PCR steps, and a second sample barcode and Illumina TruSeq adapters were introduced in the second step. The libraries were sequenced on an Illumina NovaSeq using 2 x 150 bp paired-end reads. From the authors' description of their analysis: The reads were demultiplexed and collapsed into UMI-guided consensus sequences using migec v1.2.7. Using mixcr v2.1.11, UMI consensuses were aligned to TRA and TRB V and J templates and then assembled into clonotypes. Expanded or contracted clonotypes were those called significant by both edgeR and NoisET, with noise models trained on biological replicates. For edgeR calls, a false discovery rate-adjusted p below 0.01 and a log2 fold-change threshold of 1 were applied. As an exploratory analysis of dynamics, max-normalized trajectories of the 1000 most abundant clonotypes were examined by PCA with hierarchical clustering. Separately sequenced CD4+ and CD8+ repertoires were used to assign a CD4 or CD8 phenotype to each responding clone. In-frame beta chains were kept once TCRdb had trimmed the public reads at Q25 with fastp and called clones with MiXCR. Entries are consolidated by CDR3 protein sequence, retaining the most common genes and DNA. The V and J calls reflect TCRdb's pipeline rather than the authors' work. This sample has around 90,000 distinct CDR3 sequences in its table, and around 16% of those were observed once. Under 45% of the sample comes from the top ten.

Overall study outcomes, separate from this receptor: Only two mild cases were covered by the study, and larger cohorts that include severe cases with pre-infection samples were considered necessary. Contracting CD4+ clones were found mainly in CM and EM memory subsets, while CD8+ clones were enriched in EMRA. Clones that contracted from day 15 to 85 showed balanced CD4/CD8 phenotypes, whereas a second wave of clones that expanded from day 15 to 37 leaned towards CD4+. Whether the second-wave clones peaking on day 37 were SARS-CoV-2 specific was not confirmed. Some responding clones were detected in pre-infection memory, suggesting pre-existing cross-reactive memory T cells joined the SARS-CoV-2 response.

The rearrangement combines TRBV11-2 with TRBJ2-3; 5 matching bases give a weak D call of TRBD1. The sequence derives from a young man who had mild COVID-19 (a few samples of this study predate the infection). The sample titles of this study are shuffled in the database, so cell type and time point are left out; the donor was told from shared clones. The sequenced sample consisted of PBMCs or a T cell subset sorted from them (not recorded which). DNA sequence: TGTGCCAGCAGCTTAGCTCTGACAGATACGCAATATTTT. Protein translation: CASSLALTDTQYF.